This entry lists 28 T cell receptor beta chains sequenced from one sample in a study of EBV T-cell therapy then PD-1 blockade in nasopharyngeal carcinoma. Method: immunoSEQ multiplex PCR; TCRdb's copy keeps in-frame clones and lacks some. The data contain 20,000 or so clones, under 90% of them singletons. Sample time point: 266 days after commencement of treatment, after nivolumab therapy. As to treatment: AdE1-LMPpoly-expanded autologous EBV-specific T-cell therapy followed by anti-PD-1 nivolumab. These TCRs' antigens remain unknown. Sequences were derived from CD8+ T cells from blood, sampled at approximately day 250 from a patient whose treatment included autologous EBV-specific T cells and nivolumab. Receptors were obtained from a man between 35 and 55 years old with nasopharyngeal carcinoma.

The chain links TRBV6-2 or TRBV6-3 to TRBJ1-2; 12 bases are shared with TRBD1. The CDR3 consists of 17 residues. Trimming removed 0 bases from V and 4 bases from J; junction bases left unmatched: 6. Looked up from germline, CDR1 is MNHEY and CDR2 is SVGEGT. CDR3 amino acids: CASSYSPGQGASYGYTF. The CDR3 nucleotides read TGTGCCAGCAGTTACTCTCCGGGACAGGGGGCTTCCTATGGCTACACCTTC.

This chain connects TRBV27 to TRBJ2-7; 9 bases agree with TRBD1. The CDR3 consists of 15 residues. V shed 2 bases, J shed 8 bases, and the junction held 10 bases outside the gene matches. From germline, CDR1 is MNHEY and CDR2 SMNVEV (reference sequence). The CDR3 region has the DNA TGTGCCAGCAGTTTAACCCCGGGACAGGGTCGCAAGCAGTACTTC. This codes for CASSLTPGQGRKQYF.

The V call is TRBV6-5, the J call TRBJ2-2; 8 bases agree with TRBD1. Germline-derived CDR1 and CDR2 are MNHEY and SVGAGI. Trimming at V came to 2 bases and at J to 3 bases, leaving 2 bases not matched to a gene. The CDR3 extends over 15 amino acids. In DNA, the CDR3 is TGTGCCAGCAGTTACGTGGACAGGGACACCGGGGAGCTGTTTTTT. Its protein is CASSYVDRDTGELFF.

V usage is TRBV28 and J usage is TRBJ1-1, with D possibly being TRBD1 (5 bases). In germline, CDR1 is MDHEN, CDR2 SYDVKM. The V end was cut by 1 base, the J end by 1 base, with 10 bases between. The CDR3 length is 15 residues. The DNA of the CDR3 is TGTGCCAGCAGTTTATTCCGCAGGGCGAACACTGAAGCTTTCTTT. The encoded protein is CASSLFRRANTEAFF.

V gene TRBV6-5 combines with J gene TRBJ1-6; 7 bases align to TRBD1. Germline V CDR1 and CDR2: MNHEY, SVGAGI. Trimming removed 4 bases from V and 9 bases from J; junction bases left unmatched: 9. The CDR3 contains 15 residues. The CDR3 spells CASSLGWTGGSPLHF. The DNA for the CDR3 is TGTGCCAGCAGTTTAGGTTGGACAGGAGGTTCACCCCTCCACTTT.

The chain carries TRBV27 and TRBJ2-7; D possibly corresponds to TRBD2 (7 bases). The CDR3 runs to 14 residues. CDR1 and CDR2 (germline): MNHEY, SMNVEV (reference sequence). Deletions cut 5 bases from V and 1 base from J, with 12 bases between. CDR3 sequence: CASSHGGPSYEQYF. CDR3 sequence (DNA): TGTGCCAGCAGTCACGGGGGGCCTTCCTACGAGCAGTACTTC.

This chain connects TRBV28 to TRBJ1-1; no firm D call. Trimming took off 4 bases at V and 1 base at J, with 19 bases between the two ends. The CDR3 is 17 residues long. In germline, CDR1 is MDHEN, CDR2 SYDVKM. The CDR3: CASSSSSRGWTNTEAFF. The CDR3, as DNA: TGTGCCAGCAGTTCTTCCTCCCGGGGTTGGACGAACACTGAAGCTTTCTTT.

The chain couples TRBV7-9 to TRBJ2-1; 7 nucleotides align to TRBD1. The CDR3 has 13 residues. Trimming took 5 bases from V and 14 from J; bases not matched to a gene: 12. Per the germline V gene, CDR1 is SEHNR and CDR2 is FQNEAQ (reference sequence). The CDR3, as DNA: TGTGCCAGCAGCGAAAGGGGGTACAGGGGAGAGTTCTTC. It specifies CASSERGYRGEFF.

This rearrangement joins TRBV6-2 or TRBV6-3 to TRBJ2-1; D uncertain. The V gene's germline CDR1 is MNHEY and CDR2 SVGEGT. The CDR3 length is 14 residues. V dropped 0 bases and J dropped 8 bases, with 11 bases sitting between them. CDR3 DNA sequence: TGTGCCAGCAGTTACTCGATTCCGGGCGATGAGCAGTTCTTC. It specifies CASSYSIPGDEQFF.

The sample holds one count of this clone. The chain employs TRBV7-9 and TRBJ2-7; no clear D. The V gene lost 2 bases and the J gene lost 2 bases, with 4 bases spanning the gap. The CDR3 totals 12 residues. CDR1 is SEHNR, CDR2 FQNEAQ, per germline (reference sequence). CDR3 DNA: TGTGCCAGCAGCTTACCCCCCTACGAGCAGTACTTC. Translated, it gives CASSLPPYEQYF.

This clone was picked up one time. V is TRBV9 and J is TRBJ2-2, with D perhaps being TRBD1 or TRBD2 (5 bases each). The CDR3 covers 16 residues. Germline V gene lookup returns CDR1 SGDLS and CDR2 YYNGEE. V lost 0 bases and J lost 1, with 10 bases in between. This chain's CDR3 is CASSVDGGLNTGELFF. The DNA of the CDR3 is TGTGCCAGCAGCGTAGATGGGGGATTGAACACCGGGGAGCTGTTTTTT. Combining the CDR3 with reference TRBV9 and TRBJ2-2 gives the whole variable domain DSGVTQTPKHLITATGQRVTLRCSPRSGDLSVYWYQQSLDQGLQFLIQYYNGEERAKGNILERFSAQQFPDLHSELNLSSLELGDSALYFCASSVDGGLNTGELFFGEGSRLTVL.

This clone was observed a handful of times. The genes are TRBV6-6 and TRBJ2-3; TRBD2 is a possible D gene (6 bases). Trimming took off 2 bases at V and 6 bases at J, with 12 bases between the two ends. The CDR3 is 14 amino acids. CDR1 is MNHNY, CDR2 SVGAGI, per germline (reference sequence). The CDR3 bases are TGTGCCAGCAGTTACACCCCAGGGAGGGATACGCAGTATTTT. Translation gives CASSYTPGRDTQYF.

The chain combines TRBV5-4 with TRBJ2-7; tentative D call: TRBD1 (6 bases). The V and J ends lost 2 bases and 5 bases respectively, with 11 bases between them. The CDR3 has 13 amino acids. Germline assignment: CDR1 SGHNT and CDR2 YYREEE (reference sequence). The CDR3 loop reads CASSLGAGDEQYF. CDR3 sequence (DNA): TGTGCCAGCAGCTTAGGCGCAGGGGACGAGCAGTACTTC.

The V gene is TRBV6-2 or TRBV6-3, the J gene TRBJ1-5, with 9 bases matching TRBD1. V lost 0 bases, J lost 1 base, and 7 bases stayed unmatched. Germline-derived CDR1 and CDR2 are MNHEY and SVGEGT. This CDR3 has 18 amino acids. Written as DNA, the CDR3 is TGTGCCAGCAGTTACTCTTATGGACAGGGGAGAAGCAATCAGCCCCAGCATTTT. Protein product: CASSYSYGQGRSNQPQHF.

This clone has more than one count but fewer than ten. This rearrangement joins TRBV4-1 to TRBJ1-6; the D is unclear. The CDR3 is 15 residues long. Germline-derived CDR1 and CDR2 are MGHRA and YSYEKL. Trimming removed 3 bases from V and 10 bases from J, with 16 bases in between. The CDR3 DNA sequence: TGCGCCAGCAGCCAGACCCAGTATAAAGGATCACCCCTCCACTTT. Translating it yields CASSQTQYKGSPLHF.

This chain links TRBV7-6 with TRBJ1-6, with D perhaps TRBD1 (5 bases). The CDR3 has 18 residues. Trimming took 0 bases from V and 4 from J, leaving 16 bases between them. CDR1 and CDR2 from the germline V gene are SGHVS and FNYEAQ. The chain's CDR3 is CASSLASRGREYNSPLHF. DNA for the CDR3: TGTGCCAGCAGCTTAGCGAGTAGGGGCAGGGAGTATAATTCACCCCTCCACTTT. Together with reference TRBV7-6 and TRBJ1-6, the CDR3 gives the full variable domain: GAGVSQSPRYKVTKRGQDVALRCDPISGHVSLYWYRQALGQGPEFLTYFNYEAQQDKSGLPNDRFSAERPEGSISTLTIQRTEQRDSAMYRCASSLASRGREYNSPLHFGNGTRLTVT.

This clone was observed a few times. This chain joins TRBV7-3 and TRBJ1-1; D is ambiguous. V lost 4 bases, J lost 6 bases, and 6 bases lay in between. The CDR3 sequence is 11 residues long. CDR1 and CDR2 (germline): SGHTA, FQGTGA. The CDR3 sequence: CASSSGAEAFF. Written as DNA, the CDR3 is TGTGCCAGCAGCTCAGGCGCTGAAGCTTTCTTT.

The rearrangement joins TRBV7-9 to TRBJ1-3; D unclear. CDR3 length: 14 residues. Per germline, CDR1 SEHNR and CDR2 FQNEAQ (reference sequence). V was clipped by 8 bases and J by 0 bases, with 11 bases between them. This CDR3 reads CASERSLSGNTIYF. CDR3 DNA: TGTGCCAGCGAACGCAGCCTCTCTGGAAACACCATATATTTT.

The CDR3 DNA reads as TGTGCCAGTAGTAAAACGGAAAACACTGAAGCTTTCTTT. Protein sequence: CASSKTENTEAFF. The chain combines TRBV19 with TRBJ1-1; D is undetermined. Trimming stripped 4 bases from V and 2 bases from J, with 8 bases between. The CDR3 is 13 amino acids. The germline gives CDR1 LNHDA, CDR2 SQIVND (reference sequence).

Comments on this clone: Mismatch with germline at one junction end may stem from a read error. The chain recombines TRBV5-5 with TRBJ1-2, with D possibly matching TRBD1 (6 bases). The length of the CDR3 is 16 residues. CDR1 SGHKS and CDR2 YYEKEE come from the germline V gene (reference sequence). The CDR3 is CASSLGPTGTHYGHTF. The CDR3 DNA sequence: TGTGCCAGCAGCTTGGGACCCACAGGGACCCACTATGGCCACACCTTC.

The chain is built from TRBV7-6 and TRBJ2-1; 9 nucleotides agree with TRBD2. This CDR3 spans 15 amino acids. CDR1 and CDR2 (germline): SGHVS, FNYEAQ. The J segment lost 2 bases and the V segment lost 4 bases, leaving 3 bases of the junction unmatched. The CDR3 protein is CASSSRGGPYNEQFF. The CDR3, as DNA: TGTGCCAGCAGCTCGCGGGGGGGCCCCTACAATGAGCAGTTCTTC.

This sequence joins TRBV9 and TRBJ1-5, with 9 bases aligning to TRBD1. The CDR3 runs to 16 residues. Losses at the gene ends were 3 bases for V and 4 bases for J; bases not matched to a gene: 8. Germline V lookup: CDR1 SGDLS, CDR2 YYNGEE. This CDR3 reads CASSGGQGLLNQPQHF. CDR3 DNA sequence: TGTGCCAGCAGCGGGGGACAGGGCCTACTTAATCAGCCCCAGCATTTT.

The CDR3 coding sequence is TGTGCCAGCAGTCTCGAGGGGGGGCGCACAGATACGCAGTATTTT. This sequence encodes CASSLEGGRTDTQYF. The rearrangement joins TRBV27 to TRBJ2-3, with TRBD2 as a possible D gene (7 bases). CDR3 size: 15 residues. The germline V gene encodes CDR1 MNHEY and CDR2 SMNVEV (reference sequence). V lost 5 bases and J 1 base, leaving 13 bases between the germline ends.

The chain combines TRBV6-5 with TRBJ2-5; no reliable D call. The V end lost 0 bases, the J end lost 5 bases, and 10 bases lay between the germline ends. The CDR3 extends over 14 amino acids. CDR1 is MNHEY and CDR2 is SVGAGI in the germline V gene. CDR3 in amino acids: CASSYSGSYETQYF. In nucleotides, the CDR3 is TGTGCCAGCAGTTACTCTGGCAGTTATGAGACCCAGTACTTC.

The chain uses TRBV9 and TRBJ2-5; maybe TRBD2 (5 bases). CDR3 length: 15 residues. V was clipped by 4 bases and J by 5 bases, with 18 bases between them. Looked up from germline, CDR1 is SGDLS and CDR2 is YYNGEE. The CDR3 nucleotides are TGTGCCAGCAGCCCCGGGGAATCCATCAAGGAGACCCAGTACTTC. Its translation is CASSPGESIKETQYF.

V gene TRBV7-6 combines with J gene TRBJ2-3; D may be TRBD2 (6 bases). V was trimmed by 3 bases and J by 5 bases, leaving 24 bases between them. CDR1 and CDR2 from the germline V gene are SGHVS and FNYEAQ. This CDR3 is 18 amino acids long. Here the CDR3 DNA reads TGTGCCAGCAGCTTTGGACTGTTAGGGACTCACCCCCTAGATACGCAGTATTTT. It is translated as CASSFGLLGTHPLDTQYF.

CDR3 residues: CASSEAAGGHGYTF. DNA of the CDR3: TGTGCCAGCAGTGAAGCGGCAGGGGGGCATGGCTACACCTTC. The V gene is TRBV6-1, the J gene TRBJ1-2, with 7 bases aligning to TRBD1. The CDR3 has 14 residues. Losses at the gene ends were 0 bases for V and 6 bases for J; bases not matched to a gene: 4. Germline V CDR1 and CDR2: MNHNS, SASEGT.

A single count supports this clone. J is TRBJ2-5 and V is TRBV5-1, with D unresolved. Deletions cut 4 bases from V and 3 bases from J, with 13 bases between. The CDR3 has 14 amino acids. From germline, CDR1 is SGHRS and CDR2 YFSETQ. The DNA for the CDR3 is TGCGCCAGCAGCCCCCGCTCGGCGGAAGAGACCCAGTACTTC. Amino acid sequence: CASSPRSAEETQYF.